The TCR beta chain under discussion was sequenced for a study of cytomegalovirus exposure and HLA in healthy donors. General study points: Investigators reported approximately 150 TCR beta chains as tied to cytomegalovirus. Across donors, sequencing depth was assumed by presence/absence analyses to be roughly uniform. As a later analysis showed, a missense DCLRE1C variant was linked to trimming of TCR beta V- and J-genes.

Use of 60 Vbeta and 13 Jbeta primers characterized the PCR. TCRdb's table, derived via immunoSEQ multiplex PCR, lists solely in-frame clones and lacks some. The sample has 150,000 to 200,000 clones, around 77% seen once; the top ten hold more than 1.1%. Trimming cost V 3 bases and J 5 bases, with 14 bases left between them. In germline, CDR1 is MNHEY, CDR2 SVGAGI. CDR3 length equals 14 residues. Comments on this clone: Its antigen is not known.

The chain joins TRBV6-5 to TRBJ2-7; D remains ambiguous. The sequencing sample was made of PBMCs. This sequence was found in a woman in her 30s in good health and CMV-seronegative. The CDR3 sequence is CASSYSQWNDEQYF. The DNA of the CDR3 is TGTGCCAGCAGTTATAGCCAGTGGAATGACGAGCAGTACTTC.